This TCR beta chain was sequenced during a study of T cells and Merkel cell carcinoma outcomes. The repertoire was sequenced with immunoSEQ multiplex PCR; TCRdb's copy has only in-frame clones and lacks some. This sample carries 15,000 to 18,000 clones, 87% of them seen once, and the ten largest clones take 7.9%. On this clone: Antigen unknown.

The CDR3 runs to 16 residues. Germline CDR1 is SQVTM and CDR2 is ANQGSEA. Deletions cut 0 bases from V and 3 bases from J, with 15 bases between. Study-level points and caveats: Repertoire plus T-cell density reportedly predicted Merkel cell carcinoma outcomes.

The TCR was taken from a human donor with Merkel cell carcinoma. Sequenced material: tumor tissue from Merkel cell carcinoma. The chain is built from TRBV29-1 and TRBJ1-3; TRBD1 is a possible D gene (5 bases). For the CDR3, the DNA is TGCAGCGTTGAAGAGGGGCCCCCGAGGGGTGGAAACACCATATATTTT. Translation: CSVEEGPPRGGNTIYF.